This T cell receptor beta chain was sequenced for a study of patients and donors after allogeneic stem cell transplantation. TCRdb fed the RT-PCR reads into MiXCR, producing one record per CDR3 protein. The sample records about 410,000 distinct CDR3 sequences, 16% being singletons. This CDR3 is built from 15 residues. After removal of 5 bases from V and 6 bases from J, the junction contained 8 bases not matched to a gene. Germline CDR1 is SGHNT and CDR2 is YYREEE (reference sequence). The rearrangement links TRBV5-4 to TRBJ2-1, with 10 bases matching TRBD1. The sequencing sample was made of blood, either unsorted or a sorted T cell fraction (not recorded which). The clonotype was recovered from a human donor who was either an allogeneic HSCT recipient or a stem cell or donor lymphocyte infusion donor (not recorded which). It is not recorded whose cells these are; they may come from a transplant donor. CDR3 in DNA: TGTGCCAGCAGACTGACAGGGGGCAGGTTCAATGAGCAGTTCTTC. This gives the protein CASRLTGGRFNEQFF. Full variable domain (outside the CDR3, taken from reference TRBV5-4 and TRBJ2-1): ETGVTQSPTHLIKTRGQQVTLRCSSQSGHNTVSWYQQALGQGPQFIFQYYREEENGRGNFPPRFSGLQFPNYSSELNVNALELDDSALYLCASRLTGGRFNEQFFGPGTRLTVL.